This T cell receptor (beta chain) was retrieved from a study of beta chain features in type 1 diabetes. Study outcomes and limitations: Among type 1 diabetes patients, VDJ junctions had fewer insertions and more deletions. Within each of all four CD4+ subsets, Type 1 diabetes patients had TCRB CDR3s that were moderately but significantly shorter.

Trimming cost V 5 bases and J 0 bases, with 5 bases left between them. Germline loops: CDR1 LNHNV, CDR2 YYDKDF (reference sequence). The CDR3 totals 13 residues. Details on this clone: Its antigen is unknown.

Populations obtained by sorting all exceeded 98% purity. Expressed TCRB transcripts were sequenced because the isolated RNA had all been reverse transcribed beforehand. Generated by immunoSEQ multiplex PCR, the TCRdb table keeps only in-frame clones and is missing some. The sample consists of a few hundred thousand clones, about 29% of them appearing once. Specimen: naive CD4+ T cells from blood. The sequence was obtained from a man younger than 30 in good health. The chain combines TRBV15 with TRBJ1-3, with D hard to call. The CDR3 sequence is CATSANSGNTIYF. In DNA, the CDR3 is TGTGCCACCAGCGCGAACTCTGGAAACACCATATATTTT.